This TCR beta chain was captured by sequencing in a study of T cell responses to AZD1222 COVID-19 vaccine. Libraries were prepared by immunoSEQ multiplex PCR; TCRdb keeps only in-frame clonotypes and omits some of them. The table shows about 180,000 clones, with around 88% occurring only once. The CDR3 length is 17 residues. The V end lost 1 base, the J end lost 3 bases, and 18 bases lay between the germline ends. Germline lookup yields CDR1 SGHRS and CDR2 YFSETQ. Points from the study as a whole: The sample set comprised mostly white British donors with more females, and clonal diversity was possibly underestimated. Compared with day 0, the breadth and depth of the Spike-specific TCR repertoire rose significantly after two doses of AZD1222. Repertoire sampling occurred only after the peak T cell response.

This clone was counted a single time. The antigen remains unidentified. The sequence came from an adult in good health. J is TRBJ2-3 and V is TRBV5-1, with D hard to call. Sequenced here: peripheral blood, sampled on day 0 of AZD1222 vaccination. For the CDR3, the DNA is TGCGCCAGCAGCTTGTCGCCCTCGAGGATGGGGACAGATACGCAGTATTTT. This gives the protein CASSLSPSRMGTDTQYF.